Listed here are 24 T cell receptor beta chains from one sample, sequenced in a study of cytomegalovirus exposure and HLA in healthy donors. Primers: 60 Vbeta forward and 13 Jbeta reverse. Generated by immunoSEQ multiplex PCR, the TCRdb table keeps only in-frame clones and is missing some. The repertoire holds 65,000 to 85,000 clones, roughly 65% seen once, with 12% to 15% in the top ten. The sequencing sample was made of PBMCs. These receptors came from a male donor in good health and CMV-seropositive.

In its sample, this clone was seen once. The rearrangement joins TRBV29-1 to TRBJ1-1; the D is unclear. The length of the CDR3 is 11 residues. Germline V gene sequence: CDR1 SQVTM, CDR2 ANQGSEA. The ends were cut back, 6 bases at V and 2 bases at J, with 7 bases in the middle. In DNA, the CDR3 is TGCAGCGTACACAAAAACACTGAAGCTTTCTTT. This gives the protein CSVHKNTEAFF.

Here the CDR3 reads CASNPWDRGQETQYF. The CDR3 DNA sequence: TGTGCCAGCAACCCTTGGGACAGGGGACAAGAGACCCAGTACTTC. J is TRBJ2-5 and V is TRBV9; 10 nucleotides line up with TRBD1. Germline V gene sequence: CDR1 SGDLS, CDR2 YYNGEE. The V gene end was trimmed by 6 bases and the J gene end by 2 bases; junction bases not matched to a gene: 7. CDR3 length equals 15 residues.

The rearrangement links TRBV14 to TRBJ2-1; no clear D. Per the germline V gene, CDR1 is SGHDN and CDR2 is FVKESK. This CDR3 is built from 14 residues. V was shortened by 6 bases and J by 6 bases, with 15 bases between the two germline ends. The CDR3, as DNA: TGTGCCAGCAGTCTGGTCAGTGGAGTCAATGAGCAGTTCTTC. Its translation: CASSLVSGVNEQFF.

The CDR3 reads CASSESTSRGAFF. As DNA, the CDR3 is TGCGCCAGCAGTGAGTCGACAAGCCGGGGGGCTTTCTTT. The chain joins TRBV10-1 to TRBJ1-1; D might be TRBD1 (5 bases). CDR3 length: 13 amino acids. V lost 0 bases to trimming and J lost 11 bases, with 13 bases between them. The germline V gene has CDR1 WNHNN and CDR2 SYGVQD (reference sequence).

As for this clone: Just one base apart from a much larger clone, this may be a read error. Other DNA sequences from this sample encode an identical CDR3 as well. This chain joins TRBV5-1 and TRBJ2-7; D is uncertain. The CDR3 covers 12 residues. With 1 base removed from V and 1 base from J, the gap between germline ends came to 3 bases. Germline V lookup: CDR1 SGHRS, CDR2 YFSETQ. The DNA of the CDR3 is TGCGCCAGCAGCTTGTCGTCCTACGAGCAGTACTTC. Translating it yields CASSLSSYEQYF.

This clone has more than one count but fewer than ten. Written as DNA, the CDR3 is TGTGCCAGTAGTATTTCTAGTGCCTTCCTTAACACTGAAGCTTTCTTT. It codes for CASSISSAFLNTEAFF. The V gene is TRBV19, the J gene TRBJ1-1, with D unclear. Germline-derived CDR1 and CDR2 are LNHDA and SQIVND (reference sequence). Trimming cost V 3 bases and J 2 bases, with 16 bases left between them. The CDR3 is 16 residues long. The full variable domain, its missing parts supplied by reference TRBV19 and TRBJ1-1, is DGGITQSPKYLFRKEGQNVTLSCEQNLNHDAMYWYRQDPGQGLRLIYYSQIVNDFQKGDIAEGYSVSREKKESFPLTVTSAQKNPTAFYLCASSISSAFLNTEAFFGQGTRLTVV.

The CDR3 reads CASSSVRGLETQYF. The CDR3 DNA reads TGTGCCAGCAGCTCTGTCAGGGGGTTGGAGACCCAGTACTTC. This chain uses TRBV11-2 with TRBJ2-5, with TRBD1 identical over 7 bases. CDR1 is SGHAT and CDR2 is FQNNGV in the germline V gene. This CDR3 spans 14 amino acids. After removal of 4 bases from V and 5 bases from J, the junction contained 7 bases not matched to a gene.

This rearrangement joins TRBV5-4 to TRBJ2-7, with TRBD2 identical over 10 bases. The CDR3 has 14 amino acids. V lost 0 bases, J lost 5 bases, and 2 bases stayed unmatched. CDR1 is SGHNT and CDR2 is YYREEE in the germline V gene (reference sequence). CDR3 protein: CASSLDSGRNEQYF. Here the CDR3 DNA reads TGTGCCAGCAGCTTGGATAGCGGGAGGAACGAGCAGTACTTC.

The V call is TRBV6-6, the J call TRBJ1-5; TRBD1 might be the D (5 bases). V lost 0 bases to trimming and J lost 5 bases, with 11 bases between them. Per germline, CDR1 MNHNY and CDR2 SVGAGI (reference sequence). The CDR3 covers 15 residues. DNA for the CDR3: TGTGCCAGCAGTTACTCGGGGTTAGGGGATCAGCCCCAGCATTTT. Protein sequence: CASSYSGLGDQPQHF.

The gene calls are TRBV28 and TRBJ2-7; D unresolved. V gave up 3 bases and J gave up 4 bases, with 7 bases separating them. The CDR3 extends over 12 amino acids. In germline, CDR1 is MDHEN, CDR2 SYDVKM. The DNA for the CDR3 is TGTGCCAGCAGTTTTCTCGTTTACGAGCAGTACTTC. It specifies CASSFLVYEQYF.

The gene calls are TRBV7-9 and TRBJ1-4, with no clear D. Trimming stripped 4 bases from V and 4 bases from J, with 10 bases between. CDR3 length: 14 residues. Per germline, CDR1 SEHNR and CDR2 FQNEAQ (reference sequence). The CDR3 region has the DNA TGTGCCAGCAGCTCCGGGAACTATAATGAAAAACTGTTTTTT. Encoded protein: CASSSGNYNEKLFF.

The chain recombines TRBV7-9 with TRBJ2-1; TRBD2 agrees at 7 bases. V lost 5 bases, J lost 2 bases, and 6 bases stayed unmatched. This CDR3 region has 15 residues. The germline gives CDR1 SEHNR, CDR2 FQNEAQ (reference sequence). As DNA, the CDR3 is TGTGCCAGCAGCCCTCTAGCGGAAACCTACAATGAGCAGTTCTTC. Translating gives CASSPLAETYNEQFF.

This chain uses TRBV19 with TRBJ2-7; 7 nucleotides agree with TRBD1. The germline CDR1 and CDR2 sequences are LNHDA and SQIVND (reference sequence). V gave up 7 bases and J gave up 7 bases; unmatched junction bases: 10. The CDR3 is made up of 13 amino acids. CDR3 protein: CASTSTGWGEQYF. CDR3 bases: TGTGCCAGTACGTCGACAGGGTGGGGGGAGCAGTACTTC.

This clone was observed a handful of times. The CDR3: CASSGQISNQPQHF. CDR3 sequence (DNA): TGTGCCAGTAGTGGACAGATTAGCAATCAGCCCCAGCATTTT. The chain joins TRBV19 to TRBJ1-5, with D perhaps TRBD1 (6 bases). V was cut by 5 bases and J by 0 bases, with 8 bases left in between. The CDR3 consists of 14 residues. The germline CDR1 and CDR2 sequences are LNHDA and SQIVND (reference sequence). Combining the CDR3 with reference TRBV19 and TRBJ1-5 gives the whole variable domain DGGITQSPKYLFRKEGQNVTLSCEQNLNHDAMYWYRQDPGQGLRLIYYSQIVNDFQKGDIAEGYSVSREKKESFPLTVTSAQKNPTAFYLCASSGQISNQPQHFGDGTRLSIL.

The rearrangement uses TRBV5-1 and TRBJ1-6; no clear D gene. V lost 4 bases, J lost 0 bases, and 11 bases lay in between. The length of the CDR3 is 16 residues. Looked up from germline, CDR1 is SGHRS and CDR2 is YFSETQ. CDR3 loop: CASSLDRYSYNSPLHF. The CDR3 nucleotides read TGCGCCAGCAGCCTAGACCGGTACTCCTATAATTCACCCCTCCACTTT.

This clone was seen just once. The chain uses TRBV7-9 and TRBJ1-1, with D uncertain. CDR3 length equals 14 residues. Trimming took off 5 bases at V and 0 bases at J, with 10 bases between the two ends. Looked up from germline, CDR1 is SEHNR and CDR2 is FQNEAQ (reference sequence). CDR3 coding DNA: TGTGCCAGCAGCCTAGGACTTATGAACACTGAAGCTTTCTTT. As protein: CASSLGLMNTEAFF. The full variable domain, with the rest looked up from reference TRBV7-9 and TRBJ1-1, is DTGVSQNPRHKITKRGQNVTFRCDPISEHNRLYWYRQTLGQGPEFLTYFQNEAQLEKSRLLSDRFSAERPKGSFSTLEIQRTEQGDSAMYLCASSLGLMNTEAFFGQGTRLTVV.

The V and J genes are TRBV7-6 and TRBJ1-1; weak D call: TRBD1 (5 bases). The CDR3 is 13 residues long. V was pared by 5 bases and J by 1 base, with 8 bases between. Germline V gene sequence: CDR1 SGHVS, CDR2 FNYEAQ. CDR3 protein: CASSPTGNTEAFF. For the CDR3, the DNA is TGTGCCAGCAGCCCTACAGGGAACACTGAAGCTTTCTTT. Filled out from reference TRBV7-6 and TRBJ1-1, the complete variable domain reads GAGVSQSPRYKVTKRGQDVALRCDPISGHVSLYWYRQALGQGPEFLTYFNYEAQQDKSGLPNDRFSAERPEGSISTLTIQRTEQRDSAMYRCASSPTGNTEAFFGQGTRLTVV.

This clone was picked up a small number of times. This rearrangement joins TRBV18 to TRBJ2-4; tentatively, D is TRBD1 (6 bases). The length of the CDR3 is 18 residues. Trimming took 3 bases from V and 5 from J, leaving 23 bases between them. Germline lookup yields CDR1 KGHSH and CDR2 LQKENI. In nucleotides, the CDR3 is TGTGCCAGCTCACCGGCGGAGGTAACAGGGTTGGGCGAAAACATTCAGTACTTC. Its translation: CASSPAEVTGLGENIQYF.

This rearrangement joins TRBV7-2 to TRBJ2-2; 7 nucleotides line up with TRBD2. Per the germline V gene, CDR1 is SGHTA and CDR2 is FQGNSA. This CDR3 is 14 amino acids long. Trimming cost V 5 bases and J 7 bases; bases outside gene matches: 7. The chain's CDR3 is CASSRTSESGELFF. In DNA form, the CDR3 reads TGTGCCAGCAGCCGTACTAGCGAAAGCGGGGAGCTGTTTTTT.

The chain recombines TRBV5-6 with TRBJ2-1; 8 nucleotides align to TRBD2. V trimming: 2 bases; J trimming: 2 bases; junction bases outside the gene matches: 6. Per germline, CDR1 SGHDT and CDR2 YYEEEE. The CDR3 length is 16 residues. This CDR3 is CASSFIAGRTYNEQFF. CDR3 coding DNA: TGTGCCAGCAGCTTCATAGCGGGGCGGACCTACAATGAGCAGTTCTTC.

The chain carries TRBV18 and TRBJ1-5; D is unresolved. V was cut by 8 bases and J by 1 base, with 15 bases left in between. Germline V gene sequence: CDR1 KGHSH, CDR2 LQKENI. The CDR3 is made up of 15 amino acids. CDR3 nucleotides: TGTGCCAGCCAAGTGGAGGGTCTAAGCAATCAGCCCCAGCATTTT. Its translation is CASQVEGLSNQPQHF.

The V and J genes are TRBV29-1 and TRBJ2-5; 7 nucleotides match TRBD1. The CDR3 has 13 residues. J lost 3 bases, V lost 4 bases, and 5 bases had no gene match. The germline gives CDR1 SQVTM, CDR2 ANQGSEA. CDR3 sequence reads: CSVGDRVKETQYF. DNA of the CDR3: TGCAGCGTTGGAGACAGGGTGAAAGAGACCCAGTACTTC.

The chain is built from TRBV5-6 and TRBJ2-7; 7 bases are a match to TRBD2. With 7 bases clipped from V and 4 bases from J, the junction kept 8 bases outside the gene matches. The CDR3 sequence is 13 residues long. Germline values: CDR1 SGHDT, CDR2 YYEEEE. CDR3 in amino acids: CASSERDRYEQYF. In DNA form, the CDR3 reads TGTGCCAGCTCGGAGCGGGACCGGTACGAGCAGTACTTC.

CDR3 nucleotides: TGTGCCAGCAGCTACCCAGGGGGCGATGGCGAGCAGTACTTC. Translated, it gives CASSYPGGDGEQYF. V and J are TRBV14 and TRBJ2-7; 8 bases are a match to TRBD1. The CDR3 covers 14 residues. Germline V lookup: CDR1 SGHDN, CDR2 FVKESK. V was clipped by 5 bases and J by 6 bases; unmatched bases: 9.